Below, 20 T cell receptor beta chains from the same sample are listed, as sequenced in a study of OX40 agonist ivuxolimab in advanced cancers. The method was immunoSEQ multiplex PCR; TCRdb's version includes in-frame clones alone and lacks a portion of them. Of about 50,000 clones in the sample, about 87% were seen once. The specimen comprised CD4+ or CD8+ T cells sorted from blood, sampled in a trial of the OX40 agonist ivuxolimab. The receptors come from an adult with an advanced solid tumor such as melanoma, head and neck, liver or kidney cancer.

V usage is TRBV12-5 and J usage is TRBJ2-2; the D is unclear. The CDR3 sequence is 12 residues long. Trimming took 2 bases from V and 4 from J, leaving 2 bases between them. In germline, CDR1 is LGHNT, CDR2 FRNRAP. CDR3 nucleotides: TGTGCTAGTGGTTTGTTCACCGGGGAGCTGTTTTTT. Protein: CASGLFTGELFF.

The chain carries TRBV30 and TRBJ2-3; 9 bases are shared with TRBD2. J gave up 0 bases and V 3 bases, and 4 bases lay outside the gene matches. This CDR3 comprises 15 residues. In germline, CDR1 is GTSNPN, CDR2 SVGIG (reference sequence). CDR3 sequence (DNA): TGTGCCTGGAGCGATAGCGGGAGTAGCACAGATACGCAGTATTTT. Translating gives CAWSDSGSSTDTQYF.

The rearrangement joins TRBV6-6 to TRBJ2-7; D may be TRBD1 (6 bases). The V gene lost 1 base and the J gene lost 5 bases, with 12 bases spanning the gap. Germline CDR1 is MNHNY and CDR2 is SVGAGI (reference sequence). The CDR3 runs to 14 residues. The DNA for the CDR3 is TGTGCCAGCAGTTACTACAGGGCGGGCGACGAGCAGTACTTC. It is translated as CASSYYRAGDEQYF.

This chain uses TRBV28 with TRBJ1-2; TRBD1 matches 9 bases. Germline assignment: CDR1 MDHEN and CDR2 SYDVKM. The CDR3 has 14 amino acids. The V segment lost 6 bases and the J segment 4 bases; nucleotides outside the gene matches: 6. The CDR3 reads CASSRTGGGYGYTF. CDR3 DNA: TGTGCCAGCAGCCGAACAGGGGGCGGCTATGGCTACACCTTC.

This chain connects TRBV4-1 to TRBJ2-7; 10 bases line up with TRBD2. After removal of 1 base from V and 2 bases from J, the junction contained 2 bases not matched to a gene. The CDR3 contains 15 residues. Germline loops: CDR1 MGHRA, CDR2 YSYEKL. CDR3 region: CASSQGLAGAYEQYF. The CDR3 nucleotides read TGCGCCAGCAGCCAAGGGCTAGCGGGAGCCTACGAGCAGTACTTC.

The rearrangement uses TRBV18 and TRBJ2-3, with TRBD1 identical over 8 bases. With 5 bases clipped from V and 0 bases from J, the junction kept 10 bases outside the gene matches. CDR1 is KGHSH, CDR2 LQKENI, per germline. The CDR3 extends over 17 amino acids. The CDR3 sequence: CASSFQGASPSTDTQYF. DNA for the CDR3: TGTGCCAGCTCATTCCAGGGGGCCTCTCCTAGCACAGATACGCAGTATTTT.

In its sample, this clone was seen a few times. This chain uses TRBV6-5 with TRBJ1-1; a weak D match, TRBD1 (6 bases). Germline values: CDR1 MNHEY, CDR2 SVGAGI. The V end was cut by 7 bases, the J end by 0 bases, with 15 bases between. The CDR3 has 15 amino acids. CDR3 sequence: CASNVRGTMNTEAFF. The CDR3 nucleotides are TGTGCCAGCAATGTCAGGGGCACCATGAACACTGAAGCTTTCTTT.

This chain links TRBV5-1 with TRBJ2-4, with D hard to call. Germline lookup yields CDR1 SGHRS and CDR2 YFSETQ. The CDR3 extends over 14 amino acids. Trimming shortened V by 0 bases and J by 2 bases, and 6 bases separated the two germline ends. The CDR3 DNA is TGCGCCAGCAGCTTGGCTGGGACCAAAAACATTCAGTACTTC. This encodes CASSLAGTKNIQYF.

A single count supports this clone. The V gene is TRBV7-2, the J gene TRBJ2-1; 12 bases map to TRBD2. CDR1 SGHTA and CDR2 FQGNSA come from the germline V gene. The CDR3 totals 16 residues. The J segment lost 5 bases and the V segment lost 7 bases, leaving 9 bases of the junction unmatched. CDR3 sequence reads: CASTMTSGSIDNEQFF. Here the CDR3 DNA reads TGTGCCAGCACCATGACTAGCGGGAGTATCGACAATGAGCAGTTCTTC.

This chain joins TRBV10-3 and TRBJ2-5, with D unclear. Trimming pared 3 bases from V and 0 bases from J, leaving 8 bases between. Germline V gives CDR1 ENHRY, CDR2 SYGVKD. The CDR3 is 14 amino acids. The CDR3 loop is CAISEGQDQETQYF. In nucleotides, the CDR3 is TGTGCCATCAGTGAAGGGCAGGACCAAGAGACCCAGTACTTC.

V and J are TRBV10-3 and TRBJ2-7, with D perhaps TRBD1 (7 bases). The V end lost 7 bases, the J end lost 4 bases, and 17 bases lay between the germline ends. The germline CDR1 and CDR2 sequences are ENHRY and SYGVKD. The CDR3 has 14 residues. The CDR3 coding sequence is TGTGCCATCACGGCAGGGGGGACTTCATACGAGCAGTACTTC. Protein: CAITAGGTSYEQYF.

The rearrangement joins TRBV6-6 to TRBJ2-5; TRBD2 matches 7 bases. There are 15 residues in the CDR3. The germline V gene encodes CDR1 MNHNY and CDR2 SVGAGI (reference sequence). V lost 6 bases to trimming and J lost 4 bases; unmatched junction nucleotides: 11. CDR3 nucleotides: TGTGCCAGCAGATTGACTAGCCTTGGTCCAGAGACCCAGTACTTC. This sequence encodes CASRLTSLGPETQYF.

V and J are TRBV7-9 and TRBJ2-2, with 7 bases that match TRBD2. The CDR3 contains 14 residues. Per the germline V gene, CDR1 is SEHNR and CDR2 is FQNEAQ (reference sequence). J gave up 5 bases and V 4 bases, and 4 bases lay outside the gene matches. CDR3 loop: CASSSPGGTGELFF. For the CDR3, the DNA is TGTGCCAGCAGCTCCCCGGGGGGAACCGGGGAGCTGTTTTTT.

This clone was recorded only once. The chain joins TRBV2 to TRBJ1-1, with D unresolved. The CDR3 contains 12 residues. The V gene's germline CDR1 is SNHLY and CDR2 FYNNEI. The ends were cut back, 9 bases at V and 1 base at J, with 9 bases in the middle. CDR3 in DNA: TGTGCCAGTGGATGGGGGAACACTGAAGCTTTCTTT. Translating gives CASGWGNTEAFF.

This clone is a singleton in its sample. The chain uses TRBV6-5 and TRBJ2-7, with TRBD1 matching over 7 bases. This CDR3 comprises 13 residues. J gave up 6 bases and V 2 bases, and 4 bases lay outside the gene matches. The germline V gene encodes CDR1 MNHEY and CDR2 SVGAGI. The CDR3 sequence is CASSYEGTVEQYF. The CDR3 nucleotides read TGTGCCAGCAGTTACGAAGGGACAGTCGAGCAGTACTTC.

This sequence joins TRBV29-1 and TRBJ2-2; possible D gene TRBD1, 5 bases. The CDR3 length is 13 residues. V was shortened by 7 bases and J by 0 bases, with 9 bases between the two germline ends. CDR1 is SQVTM, CDR2 ANQGSEA, per germline. The CDR3 DNA reads as TGCAGCGCCACGACAGCGAACACCGGGGAGCTGTTTTTT. Translation: CSATTANTGELFF.

This chain joins TRBV6-5 and TRBJ1-1; TRBD1 is a possible D gene (6 bases). The V gene lost 7 bases and the J gene lost 1 base, with 13 bases spanning the gap. The CDR3 covers 14 residues. Germline V gene data show CDR1 as MNHEY and CDR2 as SVGAGI. CDR3 DNA sequence: TGTGCCAGCATGACAGGTTCGAGGAACACTGAAGCTTTCTTT. Its protein is CASMTGSRNTEAFF.

This sequence joins TRBV6-6 and TRBJ2-1, with 11 bases lining up with TRBD2. Losses at the gene ends were 6 bases for V and 9 bases for J; bases not matched to a gene: 10. CDR3 length: 15 residues. Looked up from germline, CDR1 is MNHNY and CDR2 is SVGAGI (reference sequence). CDR3 sequence: CASRTGTSGVGEQFF. CDR3 nucleotides: TGTGCCAGCAGAACCGGGACTAGCGGAGTCGGTGAGCAGTTCTTC.

The chain recombines TRBV7-9 with TRBJ1-1, with D possibly matching TRBD1 (5 bases). CDR1 SEHNR and CDR2 FQNEAQ come from the germline V gene (reference sequence). V lost 3 bases to trimming and J lost 1 base, with 9 bases between them. The CDR3 totals 14 residues. CDR3 DNA sequence: TGTGCCAGCAGCTTCCAGGGTGGGAACACTGAAGCTTTCTTT. It is translated as CASSFQGGNTEAFF.

This clone was seen a single time. The chain employs TRBV4-1 and TRBJ2-5; 13 bases align to TRBD2. The V and J ends lost 3 bases and 11 bases, in that order; junction bases with no gene match: 15. Germline loops: CDR1 MGHRA, CDR2 YSYEKL. This CDR3 comprises 17 residues. In nucleotides, the CDR3 is TGCGCCAGCAGCCAGCGGACTAGCGGGGGTCGTCCTGATGAGCAGTACTTC. Its translation is CASSQRTSGGRPDEQYF.